The 31 T cell receptor beta chains in this list originate from one sample, sequenced in a study of blood T cell repertoires in COVID-19. This table comes from immunoSEQ multiplex PCR, and its TCRdb copy is limited to in-frame clones, with some not included. The sample has approximately 400,000 clones, 91% seen once; the top ten hold over 0.7%. The sequencing sample was made of PBMCs or T cells enriched from blood (not recorded which). Every receptor here comes from a woman aged 40 to 49 who had been exposed to COVID-19.

This clone was recorded a few times. This rearrangement joins TRBV4-2 to TRBJ2-6; D is ambiguous. Germline V CDR1 and CDR2: LGHNA, YNFKEQ. V was pared by 0 bases and J by 1 base, with 4 bases between. This CDR3 is 15 amino acids long. The CDR3 loop is CASSQDTSGANVLTF. As DNA, the CDR3 is TGTGCCAGCAGCCAAGATACTTCTGGGGCCAACGTCCTGACTTTC.

V is TRBV2 and J is TRBJ1-1; 8 bases line up with TRBD1. V trimming: 4 bases; J trimming: 4 bases; junction bases outside the gene matches: 2. In germline, CDR1 is SNHLY, CDR2 FYNNEI. The CDR3 sequence is 13 residues long. CDR3 sequence (DNA): TGTGCCAGCAGTGCCGGACAGGGCACTGAAGCTTTCTTT. Protein product: CASSAGQGTEAFF.

V gene TRBV18 combines with J gene TRBJ1-1, with D uncertain. Germline-derived CDR1 and CDR2 are KGHSH and LQKENI. The CDR3 length is 13 residues. V lost 6 bases and J 5 bases, leaving 13 bases between the germline ends. The CDR3 region has the DNA TGTGCCAGCTCCCCAAAGGTGGAGACTGAAGCTTTCTTT. As protein: CASSPKVETEAFF.

This chain uses TRBV5-1 with TRBJ2-5; D not certain. The CDR3 consists of 13 residues. CDR1 is SGHRS, CDR2 YFSETQ, per germline. V shed 3 bases and J shed 3 bases, with 9 bases lying between them. The CDR3 region is CASSSEVKETQYF. In DNA, the CDR3 is TGCGCCAGCAGCTCAGAAGTAAAAGAGACCCAGTACTTC. Supplemented by reference TRBV5-1 and TRBJ2-5, the full variable domain reads KAGVTQTPRYLIKTRGQQVTLSCSPISGHRSVSWYQQTPGQGLQFLFEYFSETQRNKGNFPGRFSGRQFSNSRSEMNVSTLELGDSALYLCASSSEVKETQYFGPGTRLLVL.

V usage is TRBV20-1 and J usage is TRBJ1-1; TRBD1 might be the D (6 bases). Germline CDR1 DFQATT, CDR2 SNEGSKA (reference sequence). The CDR3 totals 11 residues. Trimming removed 8 bases at V and 7 bases at J, with 14 bases between. CDR3 residues: CSPYRDNEAFF. In nucleotides, the CDR3 is TGCAGTCCTTACCGGGACAATGAAGCTTTCTTT.

V is TRBV5-5 and J is TRBJ1-1; D not certain. This CDR3 spans 13 amino acids. CDR1 and CDR2 from the germline V gene are SGHKS and YYEKEE (reference sequence). V lost 2 bases and J 1 base, leaving 6 bases between the germline ends. Here the CDR3 DNA reads TGTGCCAGCAGCTTCTCCAGGAACACTGAAGCTTTCTTT. Residues: CASSFSRNTEAFF.

V is TRBV9 and J is TRBJ1-3; possible D gene TRBD1, 6 bases. V lost 3 bases, J lost 0 bases, and 16 bases lay in between. This CDR3 comprises 17 residues. Germline lookup yields CDR1 SGDLS and CDR2 YYNGEE. The CDR3 nucleotides are TGTGCCAGCAGCGGGTACAGGGACGGACTCTCTGGAAACACCATATATTTT. This gives the protein CASSGYRDGLSGNTIYF.

The chain employs TRBV7-8 and TRBJ2-7, with TRBD2 identical over 11 bases. V gave up 2 bases and J gave up 6 bases; unmatched junction bases: 12. Germline V gives CDR1 SGHVS, CDR2 FQNEAQ. The CDR3 spans 17 residues. The CDR3 DNA is TGTGCCAGCAGCTTAACGACTAGCGGGGTCCTCTTTACCGAGCAGTACTTC. As protein: CASSLTTSGVLFTEQYF.

V usage is TRBV5-8 and J usage is TRBJ2-1; D might be TRBD2 (6 bases). The CDR3 length is 11 residues. Germline lookup yields CDR1 SGHTS and CDR2 YDEGEE. V shed 3 bases and J shed 13 bases, with 11 bases lying between them. The DNA of the CDR3 is TGTGCCAGCAGCTCGCGGGGACGACAGTTCTTC. It translates to CASSSRGRQFF.

V gene TRBV5-6 combines with J gene TRBJ2-3, with 7 positions matching TRBD2. Germline V gives CDR1 SGHDT, CDR2 YYEEEE. Unmatched junction bases numbered 7, after V lost 4 bases and J lost 2 bases. The CDR3 runs 15 residues. The CDR3 bases are TGTGCCAGCAGCACATGGGGAGGGGACACAGATACGCAGTATTTT. Amino acids: CASSTWGGDTDTQYF.

This rearrangement joins TRBV29-1 to TRBJ2-3; TRBD1 agrees at 8 bases. CDR1 and CDR2 (germline): SQVTM, ANQGSEA. Trimming took 6 bases from V and 3 from J; bases not matched to a gene: 8. The CDR3 covers 14 residues. CDR3 protein: CSVADRAGTDTQYF. Written as DNA, the CDR3 is TGCAGCGTCGCGGACAGGGCGGGGACAGATACGCAGTATTTT.

The chain uses TRBV19 and TRBJ1-1; D unresolved. From germline, CDR1 is LNHDA and CDR2 SQIVND (reference sequence). The CDR3 runs 14 residues. The V gene lost 5 bases and the J gene lost 0 bases, with 10 bases spanning the gap. CDR3 bases: TGTGCCAGTAGTTACGAGATGCTGAACACTGAAGCTTTCTTT. The encoded protein is CASSYEMLNTEAFF.

The V call is TRBV18, the J call TRBJ2-3; D might be TRBD1 (6 bases). Looked up from germline, CDR1 is KGHSH and CDR2 is LQKENI. CDR3 length: 15 amino acids. V lost 1 base, J lost 4 bases, and 12 bases lay in between. The CDR3 spells CASSPRGPESDTQYF. CDR3 DNA: TGTGCCAGCTCACCACGGGGGCCGGAATCAGATACGCAGTATTTT.

This chain joins TRBV19 and TRBJ1-6; D gene uncertain. V was trimmed by 3 bases and J by 8 bases, leaving 17 bases between them. Germline V gene lookup returns CDR1 LNHDA and CDR2 SQIVND (reference sequence). The CDR3 length is 16 residues. The CDR3 here is CASSISQLYVDSPLHF. CDR3 bases: TGTGCCAGTAGTATCTCACAGCTATATGTTGATTCACCCCTCCACTTT.

The rearrangement links TRBV2 to TRBJ2-1, with 7 bases that match TRBD1. This CDR3 spans 16 amino acids. Germline CDR1 and CDR2: SNHLY and FYNNEI. The ends lost 4 bases at V and 3 bases at J; junction bases unmatched: 9. The CDR3, as DNA: TGTGCCAGCAGTGCTAATGACAGGGTTGACTACAATGAGCAGTTCTTC. Its translation is CASSANDRVDYNEQFF.

This clone showed up just a few times. The V call is TRBV30, the J call TRBJ1-6; D is possibly TRBD1 (6 bases). The CDR3 sequence is 16 residues long. Germline CDR1 reads GTSNPN; CDR2 reads SVGIG (reference sequence). The V gene lost 0 bases and the J gene lost 11 bases, with 20 bases spanning the gap. CDR3 loop: CAWSVRGRRVSPPLHF. CDR3 nucleotides: TGTGCCTGGAGTGTCAGGGGCCGGCGAGTTTCTCCACCCCTCCACTTT.

The V call is TRBV9, the J call TRBJ1-2; D remains unclear. Germline-derived CDR1 and CDR2 are SGDLS and YYNGEE. CDR3 size: 14 residues. V was pared by 2 bases and J by 3 bases, with 11 bases between. CDR3 coding DNA: TGTGCCAGCAGCGTCGGACTCCGAGACTATGGCTACACCTTC. This encodes CASSVGLRDYGYTF.

This chain connects TRBV10-2 to TRBJ1-4; 7 nucleotides line up with TRBD1. Germline V gene lookup returns CDR1 WSHSY and CDR2 SAAADI. CDR3 length: 13 amino acids. J lost 8 bases, V lost 5 bases, and 5 bases had no gene match. CDR3 sequence: CASSIGGREKLFF. In DNA form, the CDR3 reads TGCGCCAGCAGTATAGGGGGCCGGGAAAAACTGTTTTTT.

V gene TRBV27 combines with J gene TRBJ1-1, with D tentatively TRBD1 (5 bases). The V gene lost 2 bases and the J gene lost 5 bases, with 15 bases spanning the gap. The CDR3 loop spans 15 amino acids. Per germline, CDR1 MNHEY and CDR2 SMNVEV (reference sequence). The CDR3 is CASSLRPGGRTEAFF. The CDR3 bases are TGTGCCAGCAGTTTACGCCCCGGGGGGAGGACTGAAGCTTTCTTT.

In DNA, the CDR3 is TGTGCCAGCAGTTTTTCTGCAGATACGCAGTATTTT. It encodes CASSFSADTQYF. The rearrangement links TRBV12-3 or TRBV12-4 to TRBJ2-3; D is uncertain. The CDR3 extends over 12 amino acids. The V end was cut by 3 bases, the J end by 4 bases, with 5 bases between.

This clone has only one observation. The junction differs from germline at one of its ends, possibly a read error. In DNA form, the CDR3 reads TGTGCCAGCAGTGATACCGGGACTATGAAATTCGATTTT. Protein sequence: CASSDTGTMKFDF. This sequence joins TRBV2 and TRBJ1-5, with TRBD1 as a possible D gene (5 bases). CDR1 and CDR2 from the germline V gene are SNHLY and FYNNEI. This CDR3 spans 13 amino acids.

CDR3 loop: CASSLDRAKNIQYF. DNA for the CDR3: TGTGCCAGCAGCTTGGACAGAGCCAAAAACATTCAGTACTTC. V gene TRBV7-2 combines with J gene TRBJ2-4, with D maybe TRBD1 (6 bases). The V gene lost 3 bases and the J gene lost 0 bases, with 6 bases spanning the gap. The length of the CDR3 is 14 residues. CDR1 is SGHTA and CDR2 is FQGNSA in the germline V gene.

This rearrangement joins TRBV5-1 to TRBJ2-7; TRBD2 might be the D (5 bases). The CDR3 covers 12 residues. V lost 3 bases and J 3 bases, leaving 7 bases between the germline ends. Germline V lookup: CDR1 SGHRS, CDR2 YFSETQ. The CDR3 reads CASSSGLYEQYF. The CDR3, as DNA: TGCGCCAGCAGCTCCGGACTCTACGAGCAGTACTTC.

This chain joins TRBV9 and TRBJ2-1; D is perhaps TRBD1 (6 bases). Germline lookup yields CDR1 SGDLS and CDR2 YYNGEE. This CDR3 spans 12 amino acids. Trimming left V 0 bases short and J 9 bases short, with 7 bases between. CDR3 in amino acids: CASSVVDSEQFF. The CDR3 bases are TGTGCCAGCAGCGTAGTGGACAGTGAGCAGTTCTTC.

V usage is TRBV9 and J usage is TRBJ1-2; D perhaps matches TRBD1 (6 bases). V was pared by 0 bases and J by 3 bases, with 12 bases between. CDR3 length: 15 residues. Germline V gives CDR1 SGDLS, CDR2 YYNGEE. CDR3 nucleotides: TGTGCCAGCAGCGTAGACGTAGGGGGTCACTATGGCTACACCTTC. Translating gives CASSVDVGGHYGYTF.

The CDR3 is CASSIDQDSSYEQYF. As DNA, the CDR3 is TGTGCCAGTAGTATAGACCAAGACAGCTCCTACGAGCAGTACTTC. The gene calls are TRBV19 and TRBJ2-7; D possibly corresponds to TRBD1 (5 bases). The V end was cut by 0 bases, the J end by 0 bases, with 9 bases between. The germline CDR1 and CDR2 sequences are LNHDA and SQIVND (reference sequence). This CDR3 spans 15 amino acids.

CDR3 coding DNA: TGTGCCAGTAGTATAGTGGGGGCTATAGATACGCAGTATTTT. This sequence encodes CASSIVGAIDTQYF. The chain joins TRBV19 to TRBJ2-3; TRBD1 might be the D (6 bases). Trimming cost V 1 base and J 5 bases, with 10 bases left between them. The CDR3 has 14 residues. Germline CDR1 is LNHDA and CDR2 is SQIVND (reference sequence). Complete variable domain (other parts from reference TRBV19 and TRBJ2-3): DGGITQSPKYLFRKEGQNVTLSCEQNLNHDAMYWYRQDPGQGLRLIYYSQIVNDFQKGDIAEGYSVSREKKESFPLTVTSAQKNPTAFYLCASSIVGAIDTQYFGPGTRLTVL.

V usage is TRBV19 and J usage is TRBJ2-7, with D maybe TRBD1 (7 bases). Germline loops: CDR1 LNHDA, CDR2 SQIVND (reference sequence). This CDR3 comprises 14 residues. V lost 3 bases and J 3 bases, leaving 12 bases between the germline ends. As DNA, the CDR3 is TGTGCCAGTAGTATGCAGGGGGGACGCTACGAGCAGTACTTC. Amino acids: CASSMQGGRYEQYF.

The rearrangement uses TRBV7-2 and TRBJ1-2; weak D call: TRBD1 (5 bases). The CDR3 consists of 15 residues. CDR1 and CDR2 from the germline V gene are SGHTA and FQGNSA. Trimming pared 1 base from V and 3 bases from J, leaving 12 bases between. The chain's CDR3 is CASSLGGGVDYGYTF. CDR3 nucleotides: TGTGCCAGCAGCTTAGGTGGGGGGGTTGACTATGGCTACACCTTC. The full variable domain, completed using reference TRBV7-2 and TRBJ1-2, is GAGVSQSPSNKVTEKGKDVELRCDPISGHTALYWYRQSLGQGLEFLIYFQGNSAPDKSGLPSDRFSAERTGGSVSTLTIQRTQQEDSAVYLCASSLGGGVDYGYTFGSGTRLTVV.

The chain is built from TRBV2 and TRBJ1-6; D might be TRBD1 (6 bases). Germline loops: CDR1 SNHLY, CDR2 FYNNEI. CDR3 size: 15 residues. V dropped 6 bases and J dropped 0 bases, with 9 bases sitting between them. The CDR3 region is CASSTGSSYNSPLHF. The CDR3 bases are TGTGCCAGCAGCACAGGGAGCTCCTATAATTCACCCCTCCACTTT.

This CDR3 reads CASSKPLGTSGRFEQFF. Written as DNA, the CDR3 is TGTGCCAGCAGTAAGCCCCTTGGGACTAGCGGGAGGTTTGAGCAGTTCTTC. The chain carries TRBV6-2 or TRBV6-3 and TRBJ2-1; 15 nucleotides line up with TRBD2. Germline V gene sequence: CDR1 MNHEY, CDR2 SVGEGT. There are 17 residues in the CDR3. The ends lost 5 bases at V and 9 bases at J; junction bases unmatched: 11.